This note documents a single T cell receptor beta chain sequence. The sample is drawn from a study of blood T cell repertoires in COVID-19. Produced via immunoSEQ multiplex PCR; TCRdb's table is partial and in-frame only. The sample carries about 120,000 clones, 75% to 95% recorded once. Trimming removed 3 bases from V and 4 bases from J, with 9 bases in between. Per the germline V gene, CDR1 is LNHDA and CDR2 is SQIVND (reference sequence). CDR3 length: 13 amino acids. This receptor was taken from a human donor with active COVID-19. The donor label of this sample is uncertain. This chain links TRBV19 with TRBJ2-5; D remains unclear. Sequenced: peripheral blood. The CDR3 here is CASSIRLAETQYF. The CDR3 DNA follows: TGTGCCAGTAGTATCCGACTGGCAGAGACCCAGTACTTC.